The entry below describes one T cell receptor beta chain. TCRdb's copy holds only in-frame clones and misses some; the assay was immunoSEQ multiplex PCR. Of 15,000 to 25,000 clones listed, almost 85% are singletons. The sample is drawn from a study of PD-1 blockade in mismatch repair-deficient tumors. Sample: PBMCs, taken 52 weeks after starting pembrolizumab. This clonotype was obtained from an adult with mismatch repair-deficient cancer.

CDR3 loop: CASSYSGRKYNEQFF. DNA for the CDR3: TGTGCCAGCAGCTACAGCGGGAGGAAATACAATGAGCAGTTCTTC. The V and J genes are TRBV7-6 and TRBJ2-1, with 9 bases fitting TRBD2. Germline V gene sequence: CDR1 SGHVS, CDR2 FNYEAQ. V was clipped by 4 bases and J by 4 bases; unmatched bases: 5. The CDR3 is made up of 15 amino acids.